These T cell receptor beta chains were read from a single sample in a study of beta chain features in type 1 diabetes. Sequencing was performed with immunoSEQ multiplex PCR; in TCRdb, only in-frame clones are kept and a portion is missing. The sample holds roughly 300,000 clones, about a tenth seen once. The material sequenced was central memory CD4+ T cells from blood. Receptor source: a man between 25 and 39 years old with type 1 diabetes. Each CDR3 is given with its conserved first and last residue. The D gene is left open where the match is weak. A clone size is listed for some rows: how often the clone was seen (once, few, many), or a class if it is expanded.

TGTGCCAGCAGCTTAGTAGGGAGTTCACCCCTCCACTTT CASSLVGSSPLHF many TRBV7-2 . 13 TRBJ1-6
TGTGCCAGTAGTATGACAGGGACTTCCTACGAGCAGTACTTC CASSMTGTSYEQYF few TRBV19 . 14 TRBJ2-7
TGCAGCGTATCCTTCGGACTAAGATACAATGAGCAGTTCTTC CSVSFGLRYNEQFF few TRBV29-1 . 14 TRBJ2-1
TGCAGCGTTGGGGTTGGTGGAAACACCATATATTTT CSVGVGGNTIYF . TRBV29-1 . 12 TRBJ1-3
TGTGCCAGCAGCTTAGATCAGGGGAGGGATGAGCAGTTCTTC CASSLDQGRDEQFF . TRBV7-2 . 14 TRBJ2-1
TGTGCCAGCAGCGGGGGACTAGCATTTTACAATGAGCAGTTCTTC CASSGGLAFYNEQFF few TRBV9 TRBD2 15 TRBJ2-1
TGTGCCAGCAGCTTGGCCCGTCCCTACGAGCAGTACTTC CASSLARPYEQYF few TRBV5-5 . 13 TRBJ2-7
TGTGCCAGCAGCACCATTACAGGGGATCACAATGAGCAGTTCTTC CASSTITGDHNEQFF many TRBV7-8 TRBD1 15 TRBJ2-1
TGCAGCGTTGCCACCTCCGGGACAGGGTCCTACGAGCAGTACTTC CSVATSGTGSYEQYF many TRBV29-1 TRBD1 15 TRBJ2-7
TGTGCCAGCAGCGCCGAAAGGTCCGGGCTCGGGGAGCTGTTTTTT CASSAERSGLGELFF few TRBV5-4 . 15 TRBJ2-2
TGTGCCAGCAGCTTACGCGGCGATCCTGTCACCCTGACTAACTATGGCTACACCTTC CASSLRGDPVTLTNYGYTF many TRBV7-2 . 19 TRBJ1-2
TGTGCCAGCTTTTCCGGGGACAGGGCGAATCAGCCCCAGCATTTT CASFSGDRANQPQHF few TRBV28 TRBD1 15 TRBJ1-5
TGTGCCAGCAGCCCAACGACAGTGAACACTGAAGCTTTCTTT CASSPTTVNTEAFF few TRBV7-2 . 14 TRBJ1-1
TGTGCCAGCAGCTCCTACTCGACAGGGCACGAGCAGTACTTC CASSSYSTGHEQYF many TRBV5-6 TRBD1 14 TRBJ2-7
TGTGCCAGCAAAGATGATGTGGAGACCCAGTACTTC CASKDDVETQYF . TRBV19 . 12 TRBJ2-5
TGTGCCAGCAGCGTAGCTACGACAGGCTACGAGCAGTACTTC CASSVATTGYEQYF . TRBV9 . 14 TRBJ2-7
TGTGCCAGCAGTACCACGCAGGGCCTGGGCTACACCTTC CASSTTQGLGYTF many TRBV28 . 13 TRBJ1-2
TGTGCCAGCAGCGCCGGGACTAGCGGAAACAATGAGCAGTTCTTC CASSAGTSGNNEQFF few TRBV9 TRBD2 15 TRBJ2-1
TGCAGTGCTAGAGCGGGGACTGAAGCTTTCTTT CSARAGTEAFF few TRBV20-1 . 11 TRBJ1-1
TGTGCCAGCAAAGGGACAGGGAACACTGAAGCTTTCTTT CASKGTGNTEAFF few TRBV25-1 TRBD1 13 TRBJ1-1
TGTGCCAGCAGCCCTCATCCCGGGACAGGGTTCGGCTACACCTTC CASSPHPGTGFGYTF few TRBV7-2 TRBD1 15 TRBJ1-2
TGCGCCAGCAGCCAAAGAAACACCGGGGAGCTGTTTTTT CASSQRNTGELFF . TRBV4-3 . 13 TRBJ2-2
TGTGCCACCGTTCGGACAGGGATCACTGAAGCTTTCTTT CATVRTGITEAFF few TRBV28 TRBD1 13 TRBJ1-1
TGTGCCATCAGTGAGTCGCCAGGGACTGGGGCCAACGTCCTGACTTTC CAISESPGTGANVLTF few TRBV10-3 . 16 TRBJ2-6
TGTGCCAGCAGTTACTCGACAGGAGGGGACTATGGCTACACCTTC CASSYSTGGDYGYTF . TRBV6-5 . 15 TRBJ1-2
TGTGCCAGCTCACCACAGGGACAGGGGCACGAGCAGTACTTC CASSPQGQGHEQYF . TRBV18 TRBD1 14 TRBJ2-7
TGTGCCAGCAGCCCAACAGGGGAGTATGGCTACACCTTC CASSPTGEYGYTF few TRBV6-6 TRBD1 13 TRBJ1-2
TGCGCCAGCAGCGTGGGACTTAACAATGAGCAGTTCTTC CASSVGLNNEQFF few TRBV5-1 . 13 TRBJ2-1
TGCAGCGTTACCGGACAACCATCGGGTGGCTACACCTTC CSVTGQPSGGYTF few TRBV29-1 . 13 TRBJ1-2
TGTGCCTGGAGTCAGGGGGGCCTGGACACCGGGGAGCTGTTTTTT CAWSQGGLDTGELFF few TRBV30 . 15 TRBJ2-2
TGTGCCAGCAGCAAACAGGGGGTCGGCACAGATACGCAGTATTTT CASSKQGVGTDTQYF . TRBV2 TRBD1 15 TRBJ2-3
TGTGCCAGCAGTTCCCACTTGCGAGGGGAAAATCAGCCCCAGCATTTT CASSSHLRGENQPQHF many TRBV28 . 16 TRBJ1-5
TGTGCCAGCAGTGAAGCGGTCGGGACACTCAAAACTGAAGCTTTCTTT CASSEAVGTLKTEAFF . TRBV2 . 16 TRBJ1-1
TGTGCCAGCAGTCCAGGGAGCTCCTACAATGAGCAGTTCTTC CASSPGSSYNEQFF few TRBV28 . 14 TRBJ2-1
TGCACCAGCAGCCACCCGGGCTGTGGGGATTTCGAGAACACTGAAGCTTTCTTT CTSSHPGCGDFENTEAFF . TRBV1 . 18 TRBJ1-1
TGCGCCAGCAGCAAGGACACCTGGATGAACACTGAAGCTTTCTTT CASSKDTWMNTEAFF few TRBV5-1 . 15 TRBJ1-1
TGTGCCAGCGCTTTTCTGGGCCGCTACAATGAGCAGTTCTTC CASAFLGRYNEQFF . TRBV19 . 14 TRBJ2-1
TGTGCCAGCAGTTTATCTCCAGGGGGTGTCTATGGCTACACCTTC CASSLSPGGVYGYTF . TRBV28 TRBD1 15 TRBJ1-2
TGTGCCAGCAGCGCCCATGGACTAGCGGGGGGCAAGAACACCGGGGAGCTGTTTTTT CASSAHGLAGGKNTGELFF few TRBV7-2 TRBD2 19 TRBJ2-2
TGCGCCAGCAGCCAAGATTTTGACAGGGACTATGGCTACACCTTC CASSQDFDRDYGYTF once TRBV4-3 TRBD1 15 TRBJ1-2
TGTGCCAGCAGCTCGGGGATGCAAGAGACCCAGTACTTC CASSSGMQETQYF once TRBV11-2 . 13 TRBJ2-5
TGTGCCAGCAGCCCCAGGGGGCCAGATACGCAGTATTTT CASSPRGPDTQYF . TRBV7-9 TRBD1 13 TRBJ2-3
TGTGCCAGCAGCTTATCCGACAGCAGCAATTCACCCCTCCACTTT CASSLSDSSNSPLHF . TRBV7-2 . 15 TRBJ1-6
TGTGCCAGCAGCGAGCCCCAGACCGGTAACTATGGCTACACCTTC CASSEPQTGNYGYTF . TRBV7-9 . 15 TRBJ1-2
TGTGCCAGTAGTCACCGGGACACTAGGGAGCAGTACTTC CASSHRDTREQYF . TRBV19 . 13 TRBJ2-7
TGTGCCAGTAGCCCTACAGGAAACCCTTATGGCTACACCTTC CASSPTGNPYGYTF . TRBV19 . 14 TRBJ1-2
TGTGCCAGCAGTTACTTAAATCAGCCCCAGCATTTT CASSYLNQPQHF few TRBV6-6 . 12 TRBJ1-5
TGTGCCAGCTCACCACCGGGGGGCTCCGAGCAGTACTTC CASSPPGGSEQYF few TRBV18 . 13 TRBJ2-7
TGTGCCAGCAACTTAAAACCCGGGACAGGGGTCGGCTACACCTTC CASNLKPGTGVGYTF . TRBV27 TRBD1 15 TRBJ1-2